This TCR beta chain was sequenced during a study of blood T cell repertoires in COVID-19. Study in general: Acute-phase and convalescent COVID-19 samples originated in the United States, Italy and Spain. The analysed material was cDNA or gDNA that came from T cells, B-cell-depleted T cells, or PBMCs.

The authors' processing: The assay estimated nucleated cells by amplifying reference gene primers. This table comes from immunoSEQ multiplex PCR, and its TCRdb copy is limited to in-frame clones, with some not included. That table supplies the V and J calls and clone size; D and trimming were determined from the DNA. The table has tens of thousands of clones, around 86% seen once; the top ten hold about 14%. V was shortened by 0 bases and J by 1 base, with 6 bases between the two germline ends. In germline, CDR1 is ENHRY, CDR2 SYGVKD. The CDR3 is made up of 14 amino acids. The chain combines TRBV10-3 with TRBJ1-1; no clear D. Sequencing was performed on peripheral blood. This TCR was recovered from a human donor in a cohort sampled during active COVID-19. The CDR3: CAISESQRNTEAFF. The CDR3 nucleotides are TGTGCCATCAGTGAGTCGCAGCGGAACACTGAAGCTTTCTTT.